The 9 T cell receptor beta chains below come from one sample, sequenced in a study of shared clonotypes between healthy human individuals. The data were produced by immunoSEQ multiplex PCR, yet TCRdb's version contains in-frame clones alone and is incomplete. Of 2,500,000 or so clones listed, more than 85% are singletons. The sample taken for sequencing was naive CD4+ T cells from PBMCs. As for subset: CD45RA+ positively selected. These receptors all come from a man younger than 35 in good health. Some clones in this sample may be carry-over from other donors' samples.

This chain uses TRBV2 with TRBJ2-1, with 8 positions matching TRBD2. Per germline, CDR1 SNHLY and CDR2 FYNNEI. V was pared by 4 bases and J by 4 bases, with 3 bases of the junction left unmatched. The CDR3 sequence is 14 residues long. CDR3 DNA sequence: TGTGCCAGCAGTGTGGAGCGGGAGTACAATGAGCAGTTCTTC. Its translation is CASSVEREYNEQFF.

V and J are TRBV7-2 and TRBJ2-5; the D gene could be TRBD1 or TRBD2 (6 bases each). The CDR3 loop spans 15 amino acids. The V end lost 1 base, the J end lost 5 bases, and 14 bases lay between the germline ends. Looked up from germline, CDR1 is SGHTA and CDR2 is FQGNSA. The CDR3, as DNA: TGTGCCAGCAGCTTAGTGTCGGGGGCCGGGGAGACCCAGTACTTC. It yields the protein CASSLVSGAGETQYF.

V usage is TRBV28 and J usage is TRBJ1-2, with D maybe TRBD1 (6 bases). Per germline, CDR1 MDHEN and CDR2 SYDVKM. This CDR3 contains 15 residues. V dropped 8 bases and J dropped 4 bases, with 20 bases sitting between them. CDR3 loop: CASSTGGQGSYGYTF. The CDR3 DNA follows: TGTGCCAGCTCCACTGGGGGGCAGGGGAGCTATGGCTACACCTTC.

The chain carries TRBV7-3 and TRBJ2-3; D gene ambiguous. The V gene's germline CDR1 is SGHTA and CDR2 FQGTGA. This CDR3 has 13 amino acids. V was clipped by 5 bases and J by 10 bases, with 16 bases between them. CDR3 amino acids: CASSQPPGTPQYF. Here the CDR3 DNA reads TGTGCCAGCAGCCAGCCCCCCGGCACCCCGCAGTATTTT.

This clone was found a few times. CDR3 amino acids: CSGGGQGGETQYF. CDR3 in DNA: TGCAGCGGGGGGGGACAGGGAGGCGAGACCCAGTACTTC. The V call is TRBV29-1, the J call TRBJ2-5, with 9 bases identical to TRBD1. The germline V gene encodes CDR1 SQVTM and CDR2 ANQGSEA. The CDR3 totals 13 residues. V gave up 7 bases and J gave up 5 bases; unmatched junction bases: 8.

J is TRBJ1-5 and V is TRBV7-2; D remains ambiguous. Trimming cost V 0 bases and J 5 bases, with 8 bases left between them. This CDR3 contains 14 residues. From germline, CDR1 is SGHTA and CDR2 FQGNSA. CDR3 amino acids: CASSLAGRYQPQHF. CDR3 nucleotide sequence: TGTGCCAGCAGCTTAGCGGGCCGGTATCAGCCCCAGCATTTT. The full variable domain, completed using reference TRBV7-2 and TRBJ1-5, is GAGVSQSPSNKVTEKGKDVELRCDPISGHTALYWYRQSLGQGLEFLIYFQGNSAPDKSGLPSDRFSAERTGGSVSTLTIQRTQQEDSAVYLCASSLAGRYQPQHFGDGTRLSIL.

In the case of this clone: Other DNA sequences in the same sample also yield this CDR3. CDR3 loop: CASSPGGSGNTIYF. DNA for the CDR3: TGTGCCAGCAGCCCGGGGGGATCTGGAAACACCATATATTTT. The gene calls are TRBV7-2 and TRBJ1-3, with D possibly TRBD1 on 5 matching bases. The germline CDR1 and CDR2 sequences are SGHTA and FQGNSA. CDR3 length equals 14 residues. The V and J ends lost 5 bases and 1 base respectively, with 9 bases between them. Full variable domain (missing parts from reference TRBV7-2 and TRBJ1-3): GAGVSQSPSNKVTEKGKDVELRCDPISGHTALYWYRQSLGQGLEFLIYFQGNSAPDKSGLPSDRFSAERTGGSVSTLTIQRTQQEDSAVYLCASSPGGSGNTIYFGEGSWLTVV.

This clone has a handful of counts. The CDR3 spells CAVDHRGRGNTEAFF. CDR3 nucleotide sequence: TGTGCCGTTGACCACAGGGGCAGGGGGAACACTGAAGCTTTCTTT. The chain is built from TRBV28 and TRBJ1-1; 7 bases map to TRBD1. The trim removed 11 bases at V and 1 base at J, leaving 13 bases unmatched. The CDR3 consists of 15 residues. Germline CDR1 MDHEN, CDR2 SYDVKM. The full variable domain, rest sourced from reference TRBV28 and TRBJ1-1, is DVKVTQSSRYLVKRTGEKVFLECVQDMDHENMFWYRQDPGLGLRLIYFSYDVKMKEKGDIPEGYSVSREKKERFSLILESASTNQTSMYLCAVDHRGRGNTEAFFGQGTRLTVV.

The rearrangement uses TRBV14 and TRBJ2-5, with D possibly TRBD2 on 5 matching bases. CDR1 and CDR2 (germline): SGHDN, FVKESK. V lost 4 bases, J lost 5 bases, and 17 bases lay in between. The CDR3 contains 15 residues. CDR3 residues: CASSPVGAAEETQYF. The CDR3 DNA is TGTGCCAGCAGCCCGGTAGGAGCGGCAGAGGAGACCCAGTACTTC.